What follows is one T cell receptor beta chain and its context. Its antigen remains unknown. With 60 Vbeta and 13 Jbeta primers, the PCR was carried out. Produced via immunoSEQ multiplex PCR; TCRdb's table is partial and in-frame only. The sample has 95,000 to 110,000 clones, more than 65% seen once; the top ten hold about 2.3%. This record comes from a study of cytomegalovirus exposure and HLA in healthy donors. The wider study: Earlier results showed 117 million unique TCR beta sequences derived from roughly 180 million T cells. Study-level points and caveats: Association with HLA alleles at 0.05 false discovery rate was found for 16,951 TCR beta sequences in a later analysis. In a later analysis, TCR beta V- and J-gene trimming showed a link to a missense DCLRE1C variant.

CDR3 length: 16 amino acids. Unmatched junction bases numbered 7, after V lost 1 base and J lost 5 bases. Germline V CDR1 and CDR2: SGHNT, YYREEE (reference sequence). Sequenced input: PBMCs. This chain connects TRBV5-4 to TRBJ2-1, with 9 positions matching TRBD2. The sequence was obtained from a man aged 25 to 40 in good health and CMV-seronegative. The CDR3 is CASSLILASGDNEQFF. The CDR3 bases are TGTGCCAGCAGCTTGATTCTGGCTAGCGGGGACAATGAGCAGTTCTTC.